Following are 15 T cell receptor beta chains from one sample sequenced in a study of T cells in Graves' hyperthyroidism and ophthalmopathy (dated by TCRdb to between 2018 and 2020). Libraries came from multiplex PCR. The run used an Illumina HiSeq 2000. Amplification of TCR beta CDR3 regions was carried out from RNA transcripts. For the first round of RT-PCR on the TCR CDR3, the HTBI primer set was used together with the Qiagen OneStep RT-PCR kit. The public sequencing data were trimmed at Q25 with fastp and processed into clonotypes with MiXCR by TCRdb, which kept only in-frame beta chains. Entries are consolidated by CDR3 protein sequence, retaining the most common genes and DNA. The sample table records 610,000 or so distinct CDR3 sequences; around 42% of these occur just once. The ten most abundant clones make up about 8.3% of the sample. The sequenced material came from peripheral blood or thyroid tissue (not recorded which). The receptors were gathered from a woman aged 18-35 years with Graves' hyperthyroidism.

This clonotype was seen many times. The chain carries TRBV6-5 and TRBJ2-2, with a weak D call TRBD2 (5 bases). Germline lookup yields CDR1 MNHEY and CDR2 SVGAGI. The CDR3 contains 13 residues. Trimming left V 7 bases short and J 6 bases short, with 12 bases between. In nucleotides, the CDR3 is TGTGCCAGCACCCGCAGCGGCCCCGGGGAGCTGTTTTTT. Protein product: CASTRSGPGELFF.

This clonotype was seen repeatedly, ten times or more. The chain uses TRBV20-1 and TRBJ2-2; D may be TRBD2 (5 bases). From germline, CDR1 is DFQATT and CDR2 SNEGSKA (reference sequence). V was trimmed by 6 bases and J by 2 bases, leaving 13 bases between them. The CDR3 has 14 residues. This CDR3 reads CSARARANTGELFF. CDR3 sequence (DNA): TGCAGTGCGCGGGCTAGGGCTAACACCGGGGAGCTGTTTTTT.

This clonotype has at least ten counts. The chain links TRBV2 to TRBJ2-2; 10 positions agree with TRBD2. Germline V gene lookup returns CDR1 SNHLY and CDR2 FYNNEI. CDR3 length: 15 amino acids. With 4 bases clipped from V and 4 bases from J, the junction kept 3 bases outside the gene matches. This CDR3 is CASSATSGATGELFF. The DNA of the CDR3 is TGTGCCAGCAGTGCCACTAGCGGGGCCACCGGGGAGCTGTTTTTT.

The genes are TRBV29-1 and TRBJ2-7; the D is unclear. The V and J ends lost 8 bases and 3 bases respectively, with 17 bases between them. This CDR3 is built from 13 residues. CDR1 and CDR2 from the germline V gene are SQVTM and ANQGSEA. The CDR3 loop is CSPSGSPLYEQYF. Here the CDR3 DNA reads TGCAGCCCTTCTGGCAGCCCACTCTACGAGCAGTACTTC.

This clonotype was seen many times. This chain connects TRBV4-3 to TRBJ1-1; 9 nucleotides line up with TRBD1. With V trimmed by 3 bases and J by 10 bases, 3 bases remained unmatched. CDR1 and CDR2 from the germline V gene are LGHNA and YSLEER. This CDR3 has 12 amino acids. In nucleotides, the CDR3 is TGCGCCAGCAGCCAGGACAGGGGCACAGCTTTCTTT. It translates to CASSQDRGTAFF.

This clonotype was detected only a few times. V usage is TRBV6-1 and J usage is TRBJ2-7; D unresolved. Between the trimmed V and J ends, which lost 2 bases and 2 bases, there was a span of 16 bases. Per germline, CDR1 MNHNS and CDR2 SASEGT. This CDR3 is built from 16 residues. CDR3: CASSESFQVNTYEQYF. The CDR3 bases are TGTGCCAGCAGTGAAAGTTTTCAGGTTAACACCTACGAGCAGTACTTC.

Details on this clonotype: Being one base from a much bigger clone, this may be a read error. The rearrangement joins TRBV20-1 to TRBJ2-5; TRBD2 is a possible D gene (6 bases). Trimming pared 2 bases from V and 4 bases from J, leaving 14 bases between. This CDR3 spans 14 amino acids. In germline, CDR1 is DFQATT, CDR2 SNEGSKA (reference sequence). The CDR3 sequence: CSARLGTSRETQYF. The CDR3 DNA reads TGCAGTGCTAGATTGGGGACTTCTAGAGAGACCCAGTACTTC.

This clonotype was detected many times. The chain has TRBV4-2 and TRBJ2-7; 7 bases are a match to TRBD2. Germline V gives CDR1 LGHNA, CDR2 YNFKEQ. The CDR3 contains 13 residues. The V segment lost 1 base and the J segment 4 bases; nucleotides outside the gene matches: 1. CDR3 region: CASSQGGGYEQYF. In nucleotides, the CDR3 is TGTGCCAGCAGCCAAGGGGGGGGGTACGAGCAGTACTTC.

As for this clonotype: This sequence may be a read error, since a much larger clone differs from it by one base. The chain is built from TRBV12-3 or TRBV12-4 and TRBJ2-2, with TRBD1 matching 10 bases. The CDR3 is 15 amino acids. CDR3 region: CASTPDRGRAGKLFF. The CDR3 nucleotides read TGTGCCAGCACTCCAGACAGGGGGCGCGCCGGGAAGCTGTTTTTT.

This clonotype appeared many times. The genes are TRBV5-1 and TRBJ1-2, with TRBD1 identical over 9 bases. The CDR3 runs 14 residues. From germline, CDR1 is SGHRS and CDR2 YFSETQ. V lost 5 bases and J lost 4; bases outside the gene matches: 6. CDR3 protein: CASRVDRGVYGYTF. CDR3 nucleotide sequence: TGCGCCAGCAGAGTGGACAGGGGCGTCTATGGCTACACCTTC. Variable domain in full (rest from reference TRBV5-1 and TRBJ1-2): KAGVTQTPRYLIKTRGQQVTLSCSPISGHRSVSWYQQTPGQGLQFLFEYFSETQRNKGNFPGRFSGRQFSNSRSEMNVSTLELGDSALYLCASRVDRGVYGYTFGSGTRLTVV.

A remark on this clonotype: The final CDR3 position lacks the conserved phenylalanine or tryptophan, pointing to a likely read error. The chain combines TRBV7-2 with TRBJ1-4; tentative D call: TRBD1 (5 bases). Germline V gene lookup returns CDR1 SGHTA and CDR2 FQGNSA. The CDR3 sequence is 14 residues long. CDR3 sequence: CAGSVRDGNEKLFL. The CDR3 DNA reads as TGTGCCGGCAGCGTCCGGGACGGGAATGAAAAACTGTTTCTT.

This clonotype showed up just a few times. The chain combines TRBV20-1 with TRBJ1-5; tentatively, D is TRBD1 (5 bases). The length of the CDR3 is 12 residues. Germline V lookup: CDR1 DFQATT, CDR2 SNEGSKA (reference sequence). The V and J ends lost 7 bases and 3 bases respectively, with 10 bases between them. The DNA for the CDR3 is TGCAGTGTATCAGGGCCCAATCAGCCCCAGCATTTT. This translates into CSVSGPNQPQHF.

This clonotype was detected ten times or more. The chain carries TRBV9 and TRBJ1-3; 7 bases fit TRBD1. The V gene's germline CDR1 is SGDLS and CDR2 YYNGEE. Losses at the gene ends were 5 bases for V and 2 bases for J; bases not matched to a gene: 4. The CDR3 length is 14 residues. CDR3 DNA: TGTGCCAGCAGTGTTCAGGGGGCTGGAAACACCATATATTTT. Translation gives CASSVQGAGNTIYF.

Many counts were recorded for this clonotype. The chain has TRBV7-2 and TRBJ1-2; D is undetermined. Looked up from germline, CDR1 is SGHTA and CDR2 is FQGNSA. The CDR3 runs 16 residues. The V end lost 0 bases, the J end lost 4 bases, and 15 bases lay between the germline ends. As DNA, the CDR3 is TGTGCCAGCAGCTTAGCATCAGAAAATTCCCTCTATGGCTACACCTTC. Protein: CASSLASENSLYGYTF.

This chain uses TRBV7-9 with TRBJ2-7, with 8 bases fitting TRBD2. CDR1 and CDR2 from the germline V gene are SEHNR and FQNEAQ (reference sequence). This CDR3 is built from 20 residues. J gave up 2 bases and V 5 bases, and 23 bases lay outside the gene matches. CDR3 in amino acids: CASSATGHNQPQRGTYEQYF. CDR3 sequence (DNA): TGTGCCAGCAGCGCTACGGGGCACAATCAGCCCCAGCGGGGGACCTACGAGCAGTACTTC.